Below, 29 T cell receptor beta chains from the same sample are listed, as sequenced in a study of T cells in Graves' hyperthyroidism and ophthalmopathy. RNA transcripts provided the source from which TCR beta CDR3 regions were amplified. First-round RT-PCR with HTBI primers amplified the TCR CDR3 region. One entry per CDR3 protein results from TCRdb running MiXCR on the multiplex PCR reads. The sample contains roughly 570,000 distinct CDR3 sequences, roughly 50% of which appear only once. The sample was peripheral blood or thyroid tissue (not recorded which). The receptors derive from a woman aged 18 to 35 with Graves' hyperthyroidism.

The chain uses TRBV27 and TRBJ2-7; unclear D gene. The CDR3 is 13 residues long. The germline CDR1 and CDR2 sequences are MNHEY and SMNVEV (reference sequence). The ends were cut back, 5 bases at V and 3 bases at J, with 11 bases in the middle. The CDR3 DNA follows: TGTGCCAGCAGTGCTGCAACCCACTACGAGCAGTACTTC. Translation gives CASSAATHYEQYF.

This chain uses TRBV2 with TRBJ2-3; 11 nucleotides match TRBD2. This CDR3 spans 18 amino acids. The trim removed 4 bases at V and 3 bases at J, leaving 12 bases unmatched. Germline V gene sequence: CDR1 SNHLY, CDR2 FYNNEI. The DNA for the CDR3 is TGTGCCAGCAGTGCCCCGACTAGCGGGAAGAGTTGGACAGATACGCAGTATTTT. Protein sequence: CASSAPTSGKSWTDTQYF.

DNA for the CDR3: TGCGCCAGCAGCTTGGCCGAGGGGGCCAACGTCCTGACTTTC. Its protein product is CASSLAEGANVLTF. The chain uses TRBV5-1 and TRBJ2-6; D is unclear. Germline V CDR1 and CDR2: SGHRS, YFSETQ. This CDR3 has 14 residues. Trimming removed 0 bases from V and 4 bases from J, with 5 bases in between.

The V and J genes are TRBV10-3 and TRBJ1-4; the D gene is possibly TRBD1 (5 bases). The germline gives CDR1 ENHRY, CDR2 SYGVKD. The V and J ends lost 0 bases and 7 bases respectively, with 9 bases between them. This CDR3 is built from 14 residues. The CDR3 loop reads CAISESWQGEKLFF. CDR3 coding DNA: TGTGCCATCAGTGAGTCGTGGCAGGGTGAAAAACTGTTTTTT.

The sample holds many counts of this clonotype. The chain joins TRBV29-1 to TRBJ1-3, with 7 bases fitting TRBD1. Unmatched junction bases numbered 2, after V lost 5 bases and J lost 4 bases. The CDR3 extends over 12 amino acids. Germline V gene sequence: CDR1 SQVTM, CDR2 ANQGSEA. The CDR3 coding sequence is TGCAGCGTTAGACAGGGAGGAAACACCATATATTTT. This translates into CSVRQGGNTIYF.

This clonotype occurred a few times. The V gene is TRBV24-1, the J gene TRBJ1-1; no definite D call. Trimming removed 4 bases from V and 5 bases from J, with 7 bases in between. This CDR3 region has 12 residues. Per germline, CDR1 KGHDR and CDR2 SFDVKD. The CDR3 spells CATSEPGTEAFF. The CDR3 DNA follows: TGTGCCACCAGTGAGCCAGGAACTGAAGCTTTCTTT.

This clonotype was observed at least ten times. The rearrangement uses TRBV24-1 and TRBJ2-7; 8 bases are a match to TRBD1. The CDR3 runs to 16 residues. J lost 0 bases, V lost 7 bases, and 10 bases had no gene match. The germline V gene has CDR1 KGHDR and CDR2 SFDVKD. CDR3 DNA: TGTGCCACCAGCCCGTCCGGGACAGGCGTCTCCTACGAGCAGTACTTC. Amino acid sequence: CATSPSGTGVSYEQYF.

This clonotype was observed many times. V and J are TRBV7-9 and TRBJ2-6, with D hard to call. CDR1 is SEHNR and CDR2 is FQNEAQ in the germline V gene (reference sequence). The CDR3 is 16 residues long. With 2 bases removed from V and 1 base from J, the gap between germline ends came to 9 bases. Here the CDR3 reads CASSLLVASGANVLTF. CDR3 coding DNA: TGTGCCAGCAGCTTATTAGTGGCGTCTGGGGCCAACGTCCTGACTTTC.

This chain links TRBV5-4 with TRBJ1-5; D may be TRBD1 (5 bases). The CDR3 has 13 residues. From germline, CDR1 is SGHNT and CDR2 YYREEE (reference sequence). Trimming shortened V by 6 bases and J by 11 bases, and 18 bases separated the two germline ends. The CDR3: CASTRAEEETQHF. CDR3 DNA sequence: TGTGCCAGCACCAGGGCTGAAGAAGAGACCCAGCATTTT.

This chain links TRBV2 with TRBJ2-5, with TRBD2 matching over 7 bases. V lost 6 bases, J lost 9 bases, and 13 bases stayed unmatched. CDR1 is SNHLY and CDR2 is FYNNEI in the germline V gene. The CDR3 loop spans 14 amino acids. This CDR3 reads CASRARTSGGAQYF. The CDR3 nucleotides are TGTGCCAGCAGGGCTCGGACTAGTGGAGGGGCCCAGTACTTC. The variable domain in full, with the rest retrieved from reference TRBV2 and TRBJ2-5, is EPEVTQTPSHQVTQMGQEVILRCVPISNHLYFYWYRQILGQKVEFLVSFYNNEISEKSEIFDDQFSVERPDGSNFTLKIRSTKLEDSAMYFCASRARTSGGAQYFGPGTRLLVL.

The chain couples TRBV20-1 to TRBJ1-4; 7 bases line up with TRBD1. Germline CDR1 and CDR2: DFQATT and SNEGSKA (reference sequence). V shed 2 bases and J 7 bases; nucleotides not matched to a gene: 7. The CDR3 contains 14 residues. The CDR3 is CSARKEGAVEKLFF. CDR3 bases: TGCAGTGCTAGAAAGGAGGGGGCAGTTGAAAAACTGTTTTTT.

Turning to this clonotype: A much larger clone sits a single nucleotide away, making a read error possible. The chain recombines TRBV12-3 or TRBV12-4 with TRBJ1-3, with D possibly being TRBD1 (6 bases). There are 15 residues in the CDR3. CDR3 protein: CASVPWGRGGNTTYF. The CDR3 bases are TGTGCCAGCGTCCCATGGGGGCGGGGAGGAAACACCACATATTTT.

Concerning this clonotype itself: A much larger clone sits a single nucleotide away, making a read error possible. Since no conserved phenylalanine or tryptophan closes the CDR3, a read error is the likely cause. The rearrangement uses TRBV6-2 or TRBV6-3 and TRBJ2-5, with D maybe TRBD2 (6 bases). Between the trimmed V and J ends, which lost 2 bases and 3 bases, there was a span of 13 bases. The CDR3 is 15 residues long. Looked up from germline, CDR1 is MNHEY and CDR2 is SVGEGT. This chain's CDR3 is CASSYQGLEEETQYL. CDR3 sequence (DNA): TGTGCCAGCAGTTACCAGGGACTTGAAGAAGAGACCCAGTACCTC.

This chain joins TRBV24-1 and TRBJ2-7; weak D call: TRBD1 (6 bases). The CDR3 contains 11 residues. Trimming shortened V by 6 bases and J by 9 bases, and 11 bases separated the two germline ends. In germline, CDR1 is KGHDR, CDR2 SFDVKD. The CDR3 nucleotides read TGTGCCACCAGTCACAGGGACGGGCAGTACTTC. Translated: CATSHRDGQYF.

This clonotype was detected a few times. This chain connects TRBV6-5 to TRBJ1-4; TRBD1 might be the D (5 bases). This CDR3 comprises 15 residues. CDR1 is MNHEY and CDR2 is SVGAGI in the germline V gene. V was pared by 8 bases and J by 0 bases, with 13 bases between. The CDR3 nucleotides are TGTGCCAGCTGTCGGACACTCCCAACTAATGAAAAACTGTTTTTT. Translated, it gives CASCRTLPTNEKLFF.

On this clonotype itself: Germline and junction disagree at one end, which may indicate a read error. The chain couples TRBV29-1 to TRBJ1-1; D is perhaps TRBD1 (6 bases). The CDR3 loop spans 15 amino acids. Per the germline V gene, CDR1 is SQVTM and CDR2 is ANQGSEA. The CDR3 DNA sequence: TGCAGCGCACTACCTCTTGGGGGCAGGGACACTGAAGCTTCCTTT. Translating gives CSALPLGGRDTEASF. Variable domain in full (rest from reference TRBV29-1 and TRBJ1-1): SAVISQKPSRDICQRGTSLTIQCQVDSQVTMMFWYRQQPGQSLTLIATANQGSEATYESGFVIDKFPISRPNLTFSTLTVSNMSPEDSSIYLCSALPLGGRDTEASFGQGTRLTVV.

V and J are TRBV9 and TRBJ1-2, with 7 bases fitting TRBD1. The CDR3 totals 14 residues. Germline assignment: CDR1 SGDLS and CDR2 YYNGEE. With V trimmed by 4 bases and J by 12 bases, 15 bases remained unmatched. The CDR3 region is CASSPRTGLSGNTF. The CDR3 bases are TGTGCCAGCAGCCCCCGGACAGGCCTCTCTGGAAACACCTTC.

This chain links TRBV20-1 with TRBJ2-3; TRBD2 matches at 10 bases. Germline CDR1 and CDR2: DFQATT and SNEGSKA (reference sequence). V lost 6 bases, J lost 4 bases, and 13 bases stayed unmatched. The CDR3 runs 16 residues. The CDR3 sequence: CSAQEESSGSPDTQYF. The CDR3 region has the DNA TGCAGTGCCCAGGAGGAGTCTAGCGGGAGTCCAGATACGCAGTATTTT.

This clonotype occurred many times. The rearrangement joins TRBV25-1 to TRBJ1-4, with D perhaps TRBD1 (5 bases). V shed 8 bases and J shed 6 bases, with 7 bases lying between them. The CDR3 has 11 amino acids. Germline CDR1 and CDR2: MGHDK and SYGVNS. This chain's CDR3 is CASGGYEKLFF. In DNA, the CDR3 is TGTGCCAGCGGGGGATATGAAAAACTGTTTTTT.

This chain links TRBV4-3 with TRBJ1-5; no definite D call. Germline V gene lookup returns CDR1 LGHNA and CDR2 YSLEER. This CDR3 comprises 16 residues. Trimming shortened V by 0 bases and J by 3 bases, and 12 bases separated the two germline ends. The CDR3 spells CASSQDHHGPNQPQHF. Here the CDR3 DNA reads TGCGCCAGCAGCCAAGATCATCACGGACCCAATCAGCCCCAGCATTTT.

This clonotype occurred many times. This sequence joins TRBV29-1 and TRBJ2-7; 7 nucleotides align to TRBD2. After removal of 4 bases from V and 5 bases from J, the junction contained 11 bases not matched to a gene. The CDR3 length is 14 residues. Germline-derived CDR1 and CDR2 are SQVTM and ANQGSEA. In DNA, the CDR3 is TGCAGCGTTGTACCGCCGGGGGGAGGCCACGAGCAGTACTTC. Translation: CSVVPPGGGHEQYF.

This clonotype was picked up one time. This clone may be a read error of a much larger clone one base away. The V and J genes are TRBV2 and TRBJ2-7, with TRBD1 matching over 10 bases. Germline CDR1 and CDR2: SNHLY and FYNNEI. The CDR3 contains 15 residues. J gave up 6 bases and V 6 bases, and 11 bases lay outside the gene matches. As DNA, the CDR3 is TGTGCCAGCAGCGCAGAATTCAGGACAGGGGGCGAGCAGTACTTC. Translation: CASSAEFRTGGEQYF.

In this sample, this clonotype turned up many times. Here the CDR3 reads CASRWDGSSPLHF. In DNA, the CDR3 is TGTGCCAGCAGATGGGACGGCAGTTCACCCCTCCACTTT. V usage is TRBV7-3 and J usage is TRBJ1-6, with D perhaps TRBD1 (5 bases). Trimming stripped 6 bases from V and 9 bases from J, with 12 bases between. This CDR3 is built from 13 residues. Per the germline V gene, CDR1 is SGHTA and CDR2 is FQGTGA.

With regard to this clonotype: A much larger clone lies one base from this, so it may be a read error. The gene calls are TRBV19 and TRBJ2-6; either TRBD1 or TRBD2 may fit D (5 bases each). Per germline, CDR1 LNHDA and CDR2 SQIVND (reference sequence). CDR3 length: 14 residues. CDR3: CASSYSAGGNVLTF. The DNA for the CDR3 is TGTGCCAGTAGTTATAGCGCTGGGGGCAACGTCCTGACTTTC.

This clonotype appeared a few times. The chain carries TRBV27 and TRBJ2-2, with D perhaps matching TRBD1 (6 bases). This CDR3 is built from 16 residues. Germline CDR1 and CDR2: MNHEY and SMNVEV (reference sequence). V was clipped by 6 bases and J by 0 bases, with 14 bases between them. For the CDR3, the DNA is TGTGCCAGCAGGACCTACGGGACATCGAACACCGGGGAGCTGTTTTTT. This translates into CASRTYGTSNTGELFF.

This rearrangement joins TRBV15 to TRBJ2-5, with D possibly being TRBD1 or TRBD2 (5 bases each). V shed 0 bases and J shed 5 bases, with 13 bases lying between them. The CDR3 sequence is 15 residues long. Germline V gene sequence: CDR1 LNHNV, CDR2 YYDKDF (reference sequence). The CDR3 bases are TGTGCCACCAGCAGAGATCGGACACAGCGGGAGACCCAGTACTTC. As protein: CATSRDRTQRETQYF.

Only one count was recorded for this clonotype. The genes are TRBV10-3 and TRBJ1-3; maybe TRBD1 (6 bases). Trimming shortened V by 7 bases and J by 0 bases, and 16 bases separated the two germline ends. The germline V gene encodes CDR1 ENHRY and CDR2 SYGVKD. This CDR3 contains 16 residues. CDR3 nucleotides: TGTGCCATCAAACAAGACCGGGACATCTCTGGAAACACCATATATTTT. Translated, it gives CAIKQDRDISGNTIYF.

This clonotype was observed at least ten times. The DNA of the CDR3 is TGCGCCAGCAGCCAAGTAGGGCAGACGCTCTACGAGCAGTACTTC. It yields the protein CASSQVGQTLYEQYF. The J gene is TRBJ2-7, the V gene TRBV4-3, with no clear D. CDR1 LGHNA and CDR2 YSLEER come from the germline V gene. Trimming took off 1 base at V and 3 bases at J, with 13 bases between the two ends. CDR3 length: 15 amino acids.

There are a few counts of this clonotype. This chain joins TRBV4-2 and TRBJ1-2; D may be TRBD1 (5 bases). The length of the CDR3 is 16 residues. V was trimmed by 1 base and J by 4 bases, leaving 16 bases between them. CDR1 is LGHNA and CDR2 is YNFKEQ in the germline V gene. The DNA for the CDR3 is TGTGCCAGCAGCCAAGCCGACCCTGGGGGGTCCTATGGCTACACCTTC. It is translated as CASSQADPGGSYGYTF.